The rows below give T cell receptor beta chains drawn from one sample of a study of T cell responses to AZD1222 COVID-19 vaccine. Assay used: immunoSEQ multiplex PCR; TCRdb lists only in-frame clones, some missing. Of some 99,000 clones listed, 90% to 95% were seen once; the top ten hold 6% to 8%. This material consisted of peripheral blood, taken on day 0 of AZD1222 vaccination. The source is an adult in good health. Each CDR3 is given with its conserved first and last residue. Each record gives: V gene, CDR3 length, J gene, CDR3 protein.

>TRBV7-8|15|TRBJ2-7
CASSLVREPAGEQYF
>TRBV7-6|15|TRBJ1-5
CASSSRTGSNQPQHF
>TRBV25-1|14|TRBJ1-2
CASSESDRVYGYTF
>TRBV18|16|TRBJ1-4
CASSPTALGVDEKLFF
>TRBV21-1|15|TRBJ2-7
CASSSPGGLRYEQYF
>TRBV6-6|17|TRBJ2-7
CASSHGTSGGGEDEQYF
>TRBV3-1/TRBV3-2|14|TRBJ1-2
CASSYSGTAYGYTF
>TRBV5-1|15|TRBJ1-1
CASSDGTGLVTEAFF
>TRBV2|17|TRBJ1-5
CASSGQGGPYSNQPQHF
>TRBV19|14|TRBJ1-5
CASSRRTGDQPQHF
>TRBV6-1|16|TRBJ2-2
CASSALFRGATGELFF
>TRBV6-5|14|TRBJ2-3
CASSYLDPTDTQYF
>TRBV7-8|16|TRBJ1-5
CASSSLRGSANQPQHF
>TRBV3-1/TRBV3-2|16|TRBJ2-5
CASSHRLAAPGETQYF
>TRBV3-1/TRBV3-2|14|TRBJ1-2
CASSLLTGGYGYTF
>TRBV7-3|16|TRBJ1-2
CASSSPGQGETYGYTF
>TRBV6-5|15|TRBJ1-5
CASSPRGQGDQPQHF
>TRBV5-4|16|TRBJ1-2
CASSFGGALANYGYTF